This T cell receptor beta chain originates from a study of regulatory T cells in long-lasting Graves disease. General study findings and limits: TRBV28, TRBJ1-2 and TRBJ2-5 were segments that persistent disease favored.

HTBI primers from iRepertoire and Arm-PCR of CDR3 regions yielded the TCR beta libraries. TCRdb ran MiXCR on the multiplex PCR reads and lists one entry per CDR3 protein. The sample lists hundreds of thousands of distinct CDR3 sequences, roughly 12% seen once, with under 10% in the top ten. The time point was: newly diagnosed GD, antithyroid drugs for less than 3 months. Isolated PBMC RNA provided the starting material for the TCR library. This clonotype was detected many times. Its specificity is not known. This CDR3 has 15 residues. Germline values: CDR1 SGDLS, CDR2 YYNGEE. Losses at the gene ends were 0 bases for V and 1 base for J; bases not matched to a gene: 0. Separately, the same data were catalogued under a study of T cells in Graves' hyperthyroidism and ophthalmopathy. Turning to that study: Patients with uncontrolled infections, other autoimmune diseases, pregnancy or lactation were excluded.

The sample in question was peripheral blood mononuclear cells (PBMCs), obtained at new diagnosis, from a patient treated with antithyroid drugs. The sequence came from a man aged 25-40 years with Graves disease. The V gene is TRBV9, the J gene TRBJ2-1; 8 bases align to TRBD2. CDR3 protein: CASSVGLASYNEQFF. Written as DNA, the CDR3 is TGTGCCAGCAGCGTAGGACTAGCGTCCTACAATGAGCAGTTCTTC.